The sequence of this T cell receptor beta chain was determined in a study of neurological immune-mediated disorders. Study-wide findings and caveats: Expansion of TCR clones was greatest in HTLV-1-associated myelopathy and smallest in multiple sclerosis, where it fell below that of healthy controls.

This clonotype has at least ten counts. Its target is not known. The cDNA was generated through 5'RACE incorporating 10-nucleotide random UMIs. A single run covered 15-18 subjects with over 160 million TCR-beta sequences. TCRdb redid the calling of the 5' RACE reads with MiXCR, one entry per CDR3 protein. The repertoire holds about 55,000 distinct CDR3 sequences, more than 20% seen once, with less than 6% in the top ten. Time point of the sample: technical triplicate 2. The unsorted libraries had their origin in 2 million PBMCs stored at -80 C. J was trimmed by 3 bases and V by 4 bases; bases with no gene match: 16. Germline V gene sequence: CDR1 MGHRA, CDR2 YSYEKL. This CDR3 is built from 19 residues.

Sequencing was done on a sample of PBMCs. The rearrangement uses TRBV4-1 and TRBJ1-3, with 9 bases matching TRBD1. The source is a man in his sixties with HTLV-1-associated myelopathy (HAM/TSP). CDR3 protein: CASSPSPGQGIRSGNTIYF. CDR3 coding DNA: TGCGCCAGCAGCCCATCACCGGGACAGGGTATCAGAAGTGGAAACACCATATATTTT.